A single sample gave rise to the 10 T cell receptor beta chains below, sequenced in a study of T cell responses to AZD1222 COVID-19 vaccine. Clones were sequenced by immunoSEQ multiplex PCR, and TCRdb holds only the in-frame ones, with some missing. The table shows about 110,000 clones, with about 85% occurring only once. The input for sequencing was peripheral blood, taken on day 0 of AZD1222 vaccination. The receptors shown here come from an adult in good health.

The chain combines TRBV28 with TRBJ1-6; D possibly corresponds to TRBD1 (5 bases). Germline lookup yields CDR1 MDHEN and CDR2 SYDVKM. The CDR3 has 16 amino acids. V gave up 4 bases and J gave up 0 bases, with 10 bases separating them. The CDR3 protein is CASSWTHSSYNSPLHF. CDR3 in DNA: TGTGCCAGCAGTTGGACACATAGCTCCTATAATTCACCCCTCCACTTT. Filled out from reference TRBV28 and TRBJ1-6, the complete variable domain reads DVKVTQSSRYLVKRTGEKVFLECVQDMDHENMFWYRQDPGLGLRLIYFSYDVKMKEKGDIPEGYSVSREKKERFSLILESASTNQTSMYLCASSWTHSSYNSPLHFGNGTRLTVT.

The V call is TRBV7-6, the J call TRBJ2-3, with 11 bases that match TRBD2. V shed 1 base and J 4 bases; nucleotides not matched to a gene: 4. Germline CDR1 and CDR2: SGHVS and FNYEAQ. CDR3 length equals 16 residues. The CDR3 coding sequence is TGTGCCAGCAGCTTAGTTCTAGCGGGGGGTGCAGATACGCAGTATTTT. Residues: CASSLVLAGGADTQYF.

The chain's CDR3 is CASSGWTGSYNEQFF. CDR3 bases: TGTGCCAGCAGCGGTTGGACAGGGTCCTACAATGAGCAGTTCTTC. This chain connects TRBV11-2 to TRBJ2-1; 8 bases match TRBD1. J gave up 1 base and V 5 bases, and 4 bases lay outside the gene matches. Germline CDR1 SGHAT, CDR2 FQNNGV. The CDR3 contains 15 residues.

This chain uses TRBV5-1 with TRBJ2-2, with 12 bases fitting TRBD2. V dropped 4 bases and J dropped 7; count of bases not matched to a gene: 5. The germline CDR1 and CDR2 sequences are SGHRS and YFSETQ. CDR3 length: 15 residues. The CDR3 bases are TGCGCCAGCAGCCTAGCGGGGGGGCCCGGCGGGGAGCTGTTTTTT. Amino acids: CASSLAGGPGGELFF.

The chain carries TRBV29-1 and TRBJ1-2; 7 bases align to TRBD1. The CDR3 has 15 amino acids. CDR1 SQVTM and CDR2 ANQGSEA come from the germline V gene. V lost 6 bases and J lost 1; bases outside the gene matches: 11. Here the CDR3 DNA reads TGCAGCGTCTCCCGGGACAGCACCAGTAACTATGGCTACACCTTC. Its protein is CSVSRDSTSNYGYTF.

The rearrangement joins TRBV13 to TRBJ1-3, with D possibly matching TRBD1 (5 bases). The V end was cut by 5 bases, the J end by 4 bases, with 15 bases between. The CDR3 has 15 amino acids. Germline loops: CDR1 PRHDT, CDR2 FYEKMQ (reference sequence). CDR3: CASSGTRAPGNTIYF. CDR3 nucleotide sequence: TGTGCCAGCAGCGGCACCAGGGCTCCCGGAAACACCATATATTTT.

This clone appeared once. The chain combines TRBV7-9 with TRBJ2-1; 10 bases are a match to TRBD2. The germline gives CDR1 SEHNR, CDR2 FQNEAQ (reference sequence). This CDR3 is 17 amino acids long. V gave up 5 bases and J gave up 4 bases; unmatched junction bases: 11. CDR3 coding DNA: TGTGCCAGCAGCCGAGGCGGACTAGCGGATGGGTACAATGAGCAGTTCTTC. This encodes CASSRGGLADGYNEQFF.

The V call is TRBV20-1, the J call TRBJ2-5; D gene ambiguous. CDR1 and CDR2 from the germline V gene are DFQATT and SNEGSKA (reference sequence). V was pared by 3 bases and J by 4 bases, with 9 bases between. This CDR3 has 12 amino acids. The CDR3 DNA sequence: TGCAGTGCTAGTGGGCCCGCAGAGACCCAGTACTTC. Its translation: CSASGPAETQYF.

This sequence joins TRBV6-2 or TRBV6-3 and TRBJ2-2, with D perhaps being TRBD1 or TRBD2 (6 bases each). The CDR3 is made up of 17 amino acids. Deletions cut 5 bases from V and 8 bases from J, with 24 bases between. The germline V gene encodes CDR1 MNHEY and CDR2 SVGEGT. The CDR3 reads CASSRPGGPADRGELFF. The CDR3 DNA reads TGTGCCAGCAGTCGCCCTGGGGGGCCCGCAGATAGGGGGGAGCTGTTTTTT.

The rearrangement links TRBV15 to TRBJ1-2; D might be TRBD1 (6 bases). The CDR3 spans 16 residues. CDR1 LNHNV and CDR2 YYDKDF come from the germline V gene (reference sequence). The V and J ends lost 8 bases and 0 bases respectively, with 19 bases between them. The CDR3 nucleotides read TGTGCCACCCGGGAGACAGGAAAGGTAGCTAACTATGGCTACACCTTC. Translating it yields CATRETGKVANYGYTF.